The sequence of this TCR beta chain was determined in a study of T-cell reconstitution after alpha-beta-depleted transplantation in children (dated by TCRdb to the mid-2010s). General notes on the study: T-cell immune reconstitution after TCRalphabeta/CD19-depleted allogeneic hematopoietic cell transplantation in children was quantitatively tracked in the study by means of TCR repertoire profiling.

On this clonotype itself: There is no known antigen for this receptor. No much larger clone is present one base from it, and per-base qualities are unavailable.

In light of the paper, this sample's treatment or condition label describes: allogeneic hematopoietic cell transplantation with graft depleted of TCRalphabeta T cells and CD19 B cells. Transplant recipients were children who received TCRalphabeta/CD19-depleted allogeneic hematopoietic cell grafts. V loses 8 bases, J loses 1 base, and the germline ends lie 20 bases apart. The CDR3 runs 16 residues from the cysteine to the phenylalanine. Only the CDR3 DNA is retained, 48 bases long and in frame from the first base. To prepare the library, PCR was applied. TCRdb lists the instrument as Illumina HiSeq 2500. To normalize quantification of the TCRbeta repertoire, the TCR libraries were built with molecular barcoding that relied on unique molecular identifiers. Clones were called with MiXCR by TCRdb after fastp trimmed the public reads at Q25, and only in-frame beta chains were retained. Each CDR3 protein gets just one entry, which takes the most common genes and DNA from the rows behind it. This sample lists 540,000 or so distinct CDR3 sequences; 23% were detected once. 14% of the sample is in the top ten clones.

The paper as a whole reports these results and caveats: The frequencies of hyperexpanded clones fell over the following months, and after one year, T-cell counts and TCRbeta diversity were mostly attributed to newly produced T cells. The apparently early alphabetaT-cell count recovery about two months after transplant was reportedly dependent on only several hundred rapidly expanded clones derived from non-depleted graft cells. The high TCRbeta diversity at day 60 in some patients was ascribed to recipient T cells and intrathymic progenitors that had survived conditioning.

Sequencing was performed on PBMCs, mostly from graft donor cells, taken 360 days after TCRalphabeta/CD19-depleted stem cell transplant. The TCR comes from a boy less than two years old who had a stem cell transplant for acute myeloid leukemia, so the T cells may come from the graft donor. Recombination linked TRBV12-3 or TRBV12-4 to TRBJ1-1; the best D guess is TRBD1, with 5 bases matching. The CDR3 sequence is CASHPGGGRRNTEAFF. The bases are TGTGCCAGCCATCCCGGGGGGGGGAGAAGGAACACTGAAGCTTTCTTT.